This is a list of T cell receptor beta chains from one sample in a study of cytomegalovirus exposure and HLA in healthy donors. Repertoires were generated with immunoSEQ multiplex PCR, while TCRdb's copy carries only in-frame clones and drops some. The repertoire shows about 50,000 clones; the top ten hold about 2.1%. The sequenced sample was PBMCs. These receptors were collected from a woman under 30 in good health and CMV-seronegative. Both conserved end residues are part of each CDR3. The D gene is left open where the match is weak.

CASSLAGVDGNTIYF	TGCGCCAGCAGCTTGGCAGGGGTAGATGGAAACACCATATATTTT	TRBJ1-3	TRBV5-1	NA
CASSFGARDSPLHF	TGTGCCAGCAGTTTCGGCGCGCGGGATTCACCCCTCCACTTT	TRBJ1-6	TRBV6-5	NA
CASSPDQGTTEAFF	TGTGCCAGCAGCCCGGACCAGGGGACCACTGAAGCTTTCTTT	TRBJ1-1	TRBV5-4	NA
CASSQGGTRPASTDTQYF	TGCGCCAGCAGCCAAGGAGGTACGCGGCCGGCTAGCACAGATACGCAGTATTTT	TRBJ2-3	TRBV4-1	NA
CASSFGDREESEQYF	TGCGCCAGCAGCTTTGGGGACAGGGAGGAGAGCGAGCAGTACTTC	TRBJ2-7	TRBV5-1	TRBD1
CASSPRMEKLFF	TGTGCCAGCAGCCCCCGTATGGAAAAACTGTTTTTT	TRBJ1-4	TRBV7-9	NA
CASSPTTGNYEQYF	TGCGCCAGCAGCCCGACGACAGGTAACTACGAGCAGTACTTC	TRBJ2-7	TRBV5-1	NA
CASSSSGTYYNEQFF	TGTGCCAGCAGCTCATCCGGGACATATTACAATGAGCAGTTCTTC	TRBJ2-1	TRBV7-2	NA
CASSLLGAQETQYF	TGTGCCAGCAGTTTACTGGGGGCCCAAGAGACCCAGTACTTC	TRBJ2-5	TRBV28	NA
CASRPTENYGYTF	TGCGCCAGCAGACCGACAGAGAACTATGGCTACACCTTC	TRBJ1-2	TRBV5-1	NA
CASSLTGGEKLFF	TGCGCCAGCAGCTTGACAGGGGGAGAAAAACTGTTTTTT	TRBJ1-4	TRBV5-1	TRBD1
CASSSTATGGAEGELFF	TGCGCCAGCAGCTCGACGGCGACAGGGGGCGCCGAGGGGGAGCTGTTTTTT	TRBJ2-2	TRBV5-1	TRBD1
CASSQEAGGHGYTF	TGCGCCAGCAGCCAAGAGGCAGGGGGACATGGCTACACCTTC	TRBJ1-2	TRBV4-1	TRBD1
CATSRGLAETQYF	TGTGCCACCAGCAGGGGACTAGCGGAGACCCAGTACTTC	TRBJ2-5	TRBV15	TRBD2
CASSRTGQDPNEQFF	TGCGCCAGCAGCCGGACGGGACAGGATCCCAATGAGCAGTTCTTC	TRBJ2-1	TRBV4-1	TRBD1
CASSRQGVWDTGELFF	TGCGCCAGCAGCAGACAGGGGGTATGGGACACCGGGGAGCTGTTTTTT	TRBJ2-2	TRBV4-1	TRBD1